This TCR beta chain was recorded in a study of blood T cells in healthy people across ages. This CDR3 contains 14 residues. Germline CDR1 SNHLY, CDR2 FYNNEI. V gave up 6 bases and J gave up 1 base; unmatched junction bases: 1. This clonotype was detected only a few times. Primers used in a second PCR of roughly 6 to 11 cycles were a sample-barcoded 5' primer and a J-beta primer mix. Each CDR3 protein is one row after TCRdb ran MiXCR on the 5' RACE reads. The table lists fewer than 1,200,000 distinct CDR3 sequences, roughly 24% of them singletons. This sample was also put to use in a study of T cells of mothers and their children.

The clonotype originates from a girl aged 2 to 10 in good health. The sequenced material came from blood. The chain couples TRBV2 to TRBJ2-2; 8 bases are a match to TRBD1. In nucleotides, the CDR3 is TGTGCCAGCAGGGACAGGGTGAACACCGGGGAGCTGTTTTTT. As protein: CASRDRVNTGELFF. Filled out from reference TRBV2 and TRBJ2-2, the complete variable domain reads EPEVTQTPSHQVTQMGQEVILRCVPISNHLYFYWYRQILGQKVEFLVSFYNNEISEKSEIFDDQFSVERPDGSNFTLKIRSTKLEDSAMYFCASRDRVNTGELFFGEGSRLTVL.